This TCR beta chain was documented in a study of T cells in Graves' hyperthyroidism and ophthalmopathy (dated 2019 in TCRdb). For context, the study as a whole: Peripheral blood was collected at initial diagnosis, before any treatment. A discovery cohort of roughly 96 patients, roughly 45 with Graves' ophthalmopathy and approximately 60 with stable Graves' hyperthyroidism, was used to find distinguishing TCR V-J signatures. Prospective prediction of ophthalmopathy was tested in an independent validation cohort consisting of 18 hyperthyroidism patients and around 16 patients who later progressed to ophthalmopathy. The roughly 91 discovery patients were randomly divided into training and test sets at a 7:3 ratio. The study also compared thyroid tissue and blood T-cell repertoires from a handful of Graves' hyperthyroidism patients. After blood sampling, hyperthyroidism patients were treated with methimazole at a starting dose of 30 mg daily, and ophthalmopathy patients were treated with high-dose intravenous methylprednisolone. TCR Vbeta CDR3 sequencing of 120 to 150 peripheral blood samples (over 40 ophthalmopathy, some 75 hyperthyroidism and some 17 progressor patients) is reported in the paper. Overall results and qualifications from the work: A 13 V-J signature model separated ophthalmopathy from stable hyperthyroidism, with approximately 86% sensitivity and just under 84% specificity in cross-validation and 80%/75% in testing. Sample size was not statistically predetermined, and investigators were not blinded to group allocation. Most expanded thyroid clonotypes (frequency above 0.001) were also detected in blood, a finding suggesting that blood repertoires may reflect thyroid immune responses. In validation, the model predicted progression to ophthalmopathy with roughly 66% sensitivity and roughly 72% specificity, a median of approximately 6.5 months before onset.

A patient counted as having stable Graves' hyperthyroidism if no progression to ophthalmopathy occurred over 18 months of follow-up. Hyperthyroidism patients were newly diagnosed, with disease duration under 2 months, and aged 18 to 65 years. Patients with uncontrolled infections, other autoimmune diseases, pregnancy or lactation were excluded. Clinical symptoms, serum thyroxine and TRAb, thyroid ultrasound, and orbital computed tomography formed the basis for the diagnoses. PBMCs were separated from 7.5 to 10 ml of fresh peripheral blood using Ficoll-Paque density gradient centrifugation. Trizol reagent was used to extract total RNA, and RNA quality was then checked on an Agilent 2100 Bioanalyzer. This clonotype was picked up many times. Its specific antigen is unknown. No base-level quality is on record; no much larger clone is a single base apart. Reading the germline V gene gives CDR1 MDHEN and CDR2 SYDVKM. The CDR3, from cysteine to phenylalanine, totals 17 residues. Of the read, only the CDR3 DNA is kept; its 51 bases are in frame from base 1. V is trimmed back by 6 bases and J by 4 bases, and the junction contains 14 bases that no gene match accounts for.

TCR beta CDR3 regions were amplified from RNA transcripts. A first-round RT-PCR of the TCR CDR3 used the HTBI primer set with the Qiagen OneStep RT-PCR kit. Libraries were constructed in a second round of multiplex PCR, after which size selection and purification were performed. Libraries were sequenced paired-end with 100 bp reads on an Illumina HiSeq2000. The published analysis was carried out like this. SOAPnuke was used to process the raw data, throwing out any read that contained adapters or uncalled bases, had a mean Phred below 15, or lacked an exact constant-primer or identifier match. High-quality paired reads were merged with COPE v1.2.5, and unique nucleotide sequences were defined as clonotypes. Clonotypes were aligned to IMGT TRBV, TRBD and TRBJ reference segments using MiTCR v1.1. The analysis was restricted to V-J combinations with a frequency above 0.0001, which together covered 99.2% of the repertoires. The TCS score was defined as F50 (clonal expansion) divided by E x V (chaos), with BLOSUM62-based TCRdist calculated between CDR3 peptides within each V-J. Welch's t-statistics and random forest reduced fewer than 550 V-J features to fewer than 15, which were used in a naive Bayes classifier (R e1071). The public reads were quality trimmed at Q25 with fastp and then assembled into clones with MiXCR by TCRdb, keeping productive beta chains. For every CDR3 protein sequence, its rows merge into one entry that carries the most common genes and DNA. The V and J calls were determined by TCRdb, not by the authors. A total of a few hundred thousand distinct CDR3 sequences appear in this sample, around 15% of them only once. The ten largest clones add up to about 15% of the sample.

This receptor was taken from a woman between 40 and 50 years old with Graves' hyperthyroidism. The sample consisted of blood. The rearrangement combines TRBV28 with TRBJ2-7, with 11 junctional bases fitting TRBD2. The DNA sequence reads TGTGCCAGCAGCGCCGCCGGAGCAGGGACTAGCGGTTACGAGCAGTACTTC. This is translated as CASSAAGAGTSGYEQYF.